One sample yielded the 26 T cell receptor beta chains listed below, sequenced in a study of blood T cells in healthy people across ages. Primers used in a second PCR of roughly 6 to 11 cycles were a sample-barcoded 5' primer and a J-beta primer mix. In TCRdb, the 5' RACE reads were re-called with MiXCR into one record per CDR3 protein. The sample includes roughly 860,000 distinct CDR3 sequences, 55% to 65% of them seen just once. The sample taken for sequencing was blood. These receptors originate from a young man in good health.

This clonotype was recorded only once. The chain is built from TRBV29-1 and TRBJ2-2; 12 positions agree with TRBD2. V dropped 6 bases and J dropped 3; count of bases not matched to a gene: 5. The CDR3 spans 15 residues. Germline V gene sequence: CDR1 SQVTM, CDR2 ANQGSEA. In nucleotides, the CDR3 is TGCAGCGTAATACTAGCGGGGGGACACACCGGGGAGCTGTTTTTT. This codes for CSVILAGGHTGELFF.

A single count supports this clonotype. A read error may produce the germline difference seen at one junction end. This chain links TRBV24-1 with TRBJ2-1; D ambiguous. This CDR3 has 14 amino acids. In germline, CDR1 is KGHDR, CDR2 SFDVKD. CDR3 region: CGTSDSTVLNEQFF. The CDR3 coding sequence is TGTGGCACCAGTGATTCGACGGTCCTCAATGAGCAGTTCTTC.

The CDR3 region has the DNA TGCAGCGTTGTGGCGGCACAAACTGAAGCTTTCTTT. Translation: CSVVAAQTEAFF. V usage is TRBV29-1 and J usage is TRBJ1-1; D is undetermined. With 4 bases removed from V and 5 bases from J, the gap between germline ends came to 11 bases. Germline-derived CDR1 and CDR2 are SQVTM and ANQGSEA. This CDR3 spans 12 amino acids.

As DNA, the CDR3 is TGCACCGGTGTAGCGGGGGGTGGAGAGACCCAGTTCTTC. Translated, it gives CTGVAGGGETQFF. The gene calls are TRBV29-1 and TRBJ2-5, with 10 bases identical to TRBD2. With the DNA end fitting TRBJ2-1 better, the J assignment may be wrong. CDR1 is SQVTM, CDR2 ANQGSEA, per germline. This CDR3 is built from 13 residues.

The chain joins TRBV29-1 to TRBJ2-3; 7 bases line up with TRBD2. V lost 4 bases, J lost 4 bases, and 14 bases stayed unmatched. The CDR3 spans 16 residues. Germline V gene lookup returns CDR1 SQVTM and CDR2 ANQGSEA. CDR3 protein: CSVAPRSGVGSDTQYF. Here the CDR3 DNA reads TGCAGCGTTGCCCCCAGGAGCGGGGTAGGGTCAGATACGCAGTATTTT.

V and J are TRBV29-1 and TRBJ2-1, with 9 bases aligning to TRBD2. The germline gives CDR1 SQVTM, CDR2 ANQGSEA. V gave up 6 bases and J gave up 8 bases; unmatched junction bases: 11. This CDR3 is built from 14 residues. This CDR3 is CSVVAGAARDEQFF. For the CDR3, the DNA is TGCAGCGTGGTAGCGGGGGCGGCTAGAGATGAGCAGTTCTTC.

The chain is built from TRBV24-1 and TRBJ2-5, with TRBD1 matching 12 bases. This CDR3 has 14 residues. J was trimmed by 3 bases and V by 9 bases; bases with no gene match: 4. Germline CDR1 is KGHDR and CDR2 is SFDVKD. The CDR3 nucleotides read TGTGCCACCTCCGGGACAGGGGGCGAAGAGACCCAGTACTTC. Its translation is CATSGTGGEETQYF.

The sample holds a few counts of this clonotype. The chain has TRBV5-4 and TRBJ1-2; D is uncertain. Between the trimmed V and J ends, which lost 0 bases and 4 bases, there was a span of 13 bases. CDR1 is SGHNT, CDR2 YYREEE, per germline (reference sequence). CDR3 length: 15 residues. The CDR3 loop reads CASSLALGNGYGYTF. CDR3 nucleotides: TGTGCCAGCAGCTTGGCTTTGGGAAACGGCTATGGCTACACCTTC.

Only a few counts were recorded for this clonotype. The chain carries TRBV20-1 and TRBJ2-1, with D perhaps TRBD2 (5 bases). The germline V gene encodes CDR1 DFQATT and CDR2 SNEGSKA (reference sequence). There are 15 residues in the CDR3. V was pared by 3 bases and J by 0 bases, with 12 bases between. The CDR3 loop reads CSARERGSSYNEQFF. CDR3 bases: TGCAGTGCTAGGGAACGGGGTAGCTCCTACAATGAGCAGTTCTTC.

On this clonotype: One junction end does not reproduce the germline sequence, and a read error may be involved. The chain uses TRBV7-9 and TRBJ2-6; D is perhaps TRBD1 (6 bases). Germline values: CDR1 SEHNR, CDR2 FQNEAQ (reference sequence). The CDR3 covers 13 residues. The CDR3 nucleotides are TGTGCCAGAGGGGGATCTAGGGCCCACGTCCTGACTTTC. This codes for CARGGSRAHVLTF. Supplemented by reference TRBV7-9 and TRBJ2-6, the full variable domain reads DTGVSQNPRHKITKRGQNVTFRCDPISEHNRLYWYRQTLGQGPEFLTYFQNEAQLEKSRLLSDRFSAERPKGSFSTLEIQRTEQGDSAMYLCARGGSRAHVLTFGAGSRLTVL.

The rearrangement links TRBV7-2 to TRBJ2-4; D remains ambiguous. TRBJ2-7 matches the DNA end more closely, so the J call is doubtful. The V gene's germline CDR1 is SGHTA and CDR2 FQGNSA. The CDR3 contains 14 residues. In DNA form, the CDR3 reads TGTGCCAGCAGCTTAGTAGGGAAGATCTACGAGCAGTACTTC. As protein: CASSLVGKIYEQYF.

The rearrangement joins TRBV7-2 to TRBJ1-5; the D gene is possibly TRBD1 (5 bases). The CDR3 consists of 15 residues. Trimming stripped 6 bases from V and 1 base from J, with 13 bases between. The germline V gene encodes CDR1 SGHTA and CDR2 FQGNSA. The CDR3, as DNA: TGTGCCAGCAGTTTGGGGGGAGGGAGCAATCAGCCCCAGCATTTT. Amino acid sequence: CASSLGGGSNQPQHF. The full variable domain, completed using reference TRBV7-2 and TRBJ1-5, is GAGVSQSPSNKVTEKGKDVELRCDPISGHTALYWYRQSLGQGLEFLIYFQGNSAPDKSGLPSDRFSAERTGGSVSTLTIQRTQQEDSAVYLCASSLGGGSNQPQHFGDGTRLSIL.

The rearrangement joins TRBV12-3 or TRBV12-4 to TRBJ1-1; a possible D gene is TRBD1 (5 bases). CDR3 length: 12 amino acids. V lost 7 bases, J lost 11 bases, and 17 bases lay in between. CDR3 in amino acids: CASTLRSGGAFF. CDR3 DNA sequence: TGTGCCAGCACTCTCAGGTCCGGGGGGGCTTTCTTT.

The rearrangement uses TRBV12-3 or TRBV12-4 and TRBJ1-1, with D unresolved. The CDR3 covers 14 residues. V lost 5 bases, J lost 3 bases, and 13 bases lay in between. As DNA, the CDR3 is TGTGCCAGCAGTCCTGCCTTCGGGGACACTGAAGCTTTCTTT. This gives the protein CASSPAFGDTEAFF.

The rearrangement joins TRBV10-3 to TRBJ2-1; 12 bases align to TRBD2. The J segment lost 4 bases and the V segment lost 11 bases, leaving 9 bases of the junction unmatched. From germline, CDR1 is ENHRY and CDR2 SYGVKD. This CDR3 is built from 15 residues. For the CDR3, the DNA is TGTGCCGCCGGACTAGCGGGGAAATCTTACAATGAGCAGTTCTTC. Its translation is CAAGLAGKSYNEQFF.

This clonotype showed up just once. The chain couples TRBV12-3 or TRBV12-4 to TRBJ2-1; weak D call: TRBD2 (7 bases). This CDR3 contains 15 residues. V shed 6 bases and J shed 4 bases, with 16 bases lying between them. The CDR3 region is CASRLGGGSYNEQFF. In nucleotides, the CDR3 is TGTGCCAGCAGACTAGGGGGGGGTTCATACAATGAGCAGTTCTTC.

The chain uses TRBV2 and TRBJ2-3; D gene ambiguous. V was shortened by 7 bases and J by 4 bases, with 9 bases between the two germline ends. The CDR3 contains 12 residues. In germline, CDR1 is SNHLY, CDR2 FYNNEI. This chain's CDR3 is CASIPVSDTQYF. DNA for the CDR3: TGTGCCAGCATTCCGGTTTCAGATACGCAGTATTTT.

This clonotype turned up a few times. The chain joins TRBV27 to TRBJ2-7; TRBD1 or TRBD2 may be the D gene (5 bases each). The ends were cut back, 5 bases at V and 2 bases at J, with 16 bases in the middle. The CDR3 extends over 15 amino acids. Germline values: CDR1 MNHEY, CDR2 SMNVEV (reference sequence). The CDR3 DNA reads as TGTGCCAGCAGTCTACAATCCGGGACGGCCTACGAGCAGTACTTC. Encoded protein: CASSLQSGTAYEQYF.

J is TRBJ2-1 and V is TRBV9; 10 bases line up with TRBD2. CDR1 is SGDLS, CDR2 YYNGEE, per germline. This CDR3 is 16 amino acids long. The V gene end was trimmed by 3 bases and the J gene end by 6 bases; junction bases not matched to a gene: 9. The CDR3: CASSAAGLALGNEQFF. CDR3 coding DNA: TGTGCCAGCAGCGCCGCGGGACTAGCGTTAGGCAATGAGCAGTTCTTC.

This clonotype was found a few times. J is TRBJ1-2 and V is TRBV25-1, with a possible D match to TRBD1 (5 bases). The CDR3 covers 13 residues. Looked up from germline, CDR1 is MGHDK and CDR2 is SYGVNS. Trimming shortened V by 6 bases and J by 1 base, and 9 bases separated the two germline ends. The DNA for the CDR3 is TGTGCCAGCAGCGTAGACAGTAACTATGGCTACACCTTC. It translates to CASSVDSNYGYTF.

The chain employs TRBV9 and TRBJ2-3; tentatively, D is TRBD1 (7 bases). CDR1 SGDLS and CDR2 YYNGEE come from the germline V gene. V lost 4 bases and J lost 2, with 20 bases in between. The CDR3 has 17 amino acids. Written as DNA, the CDR3 is TGTGCCAGCAGCTCTTCCTGGGACAGCGGGTCCACAGATACGCAGTATTTT. This gives the protein CASSSSWDSGSTDTQYF.

V usage is TRBV4-2 and J usage is TRBJ1-3, with D hard to call. The CDR3 is 14 amino acids. The germline CDR1 and CDR2 sequences are LGHNA and YNFKEQ. Trimming stripped 3 bases from V and 3 bases from J, with 9 bases between. The CDR3 loop is CASSHLQSGNTIYF. DNA of the CDR3: TGTGCCAGCAGCCACCTACAGAGTGGAAACACCATATATTTT.

About this clonotype: Given the absence of the conserved phenylalanine or tryptophan at the CDR3 end, a read error is likely. The rearrangement joins TRBV7-2 to TRBJ1-2; TRBD1 matches at 8 bases. CDR3 length: 16 residues. V was clipped by 5 bases and J by 4 bases; unmatched bases: 12. CDR1 and CDR2 from the germline V gene are SGHTA and FQGNSA. The CDR3 loop reads CASSALGAGGIYGYTL. The CDR3 DNA follows: TGTGCCAGCAGCGCCTTAGGGGCAGGGGGCATCTATGGCTACACCTTA.

The chain is built from TRBV12-3 or TRBV12-4 and TRBJ1-2; possibly TRBD1 for D (6 bases). The CDR3 contains 15 residues. V was trimmed by 5 bases and J by 8 bases, leaving 21 bases between them. CDR3 amino acids: CASSPQDSFGGGYTF. CDR3 in DNA: TGTGCCAGCAGTCCCCAGGACAGCTTCGGGGGGGGCTACACCTTC.

This clonotype was counted only a few times. The chain joins TRBV12-3 or TRBV12-4 to TRBJ2-5; D call uncertain. The CDR3 is 11 residues long. V was clipped by 5 bases and J by 5 bases, with 6 bases between them. This chain's CDR3 is CASSKSETQYF. For the CDR3, the DNA is TGTGCCAGCAGTAAATCGGAGACCCAGTACTTC.

The rearrangement uses TRBV18 and TRBJ2-5, with TRBD2 identical over 14 bases. The DNA end favors TRBJ2-7, so the J call may be wrong. Germline V CDR1 and CDR2: KGHSH, LQKENI. CDR3 size: 18 residues. Here the CDR3 reads CASSPRGLAGDRGGEQYF. The CDR3 DNA sequence: TGTGCCAGCTCACCGAGGGGACTAGCGGGGGACCGTGGAGGCGAGCAGTACTTC.